This TCR beta chain was documented in a study of regulatory T cells in long-lasting Graves disease. In the study overall: Antithyroid drug use was under 3 months in newly diagnosed Graves' patients.

In this sample, this clonotype turned up a few times. The sample's time point: newly diagnosed GD, antithyroid drugs for less than 3 months. RNA extracted from PBMCs served as the sequencing template. Clinicians diagnosed Graves' disease using American Thyroid Association guidelines. CDR3 regions were amplified by Arm-PCR using iRepertoire HTBI primers to build TCR beta libraries. TCRdb re-called the multiplex PCR reads with MiXCR, one entry per CDR3 protein. Altogether a few hundred thousand distinct CDR3 sequences are present, approximately 12% being singletons, with the ten largest covering over 15%. Trimming cost V 0 bases and J 0 bases; bases outside gene matches: 6. Germline V gene lookup returns CDR1 MGHRA and CDR2 YSYEKL. The CDR3 has 18 amino acids. This sample was also put to use in a study of T cells in Graves' hyperthyroidism and ophthalmopathy. Turning to that study: Based on clinical symptoms, serum thyroxine and TRAb, thyroid ultrasound and orbital computed tomography, diagnoses were reached. The HTBI set primed first-round TCR CDR3 RT-PCR.

This sequence originates from a woman aged 18-30 years with Graves disease. Source: peripheral blood mononuclear cells (PBMCs), taken at new diagnosis, from a patient treated with antithyroid drugs. The V and J genes are TRBV4-1 and TRBJ2-7; 12 nucleotides align to TRBD2. The CDR3 nucleotides are TGCGCCAGCAGCCAAGATCAAGGACTAGCGGGAACCTCCTACGAGCAGTACTTC. It translates to CASSQDQGLAGTSYEQYF.